The 3 T cell receptor beta chains given below trace back to one sample, sequenced in a study of blood T cell repertoires in COVID-19. TCRdb's table, derived via immunoSEQ multiplex PCR, lists solely in-frame clones and lacks some. The sample contains 250,000 to 300,000 clones, 86% of which appear only once. Input material: peripheral blood. These receptors all come from a woman in her thirties with COVID-19, enrolled during active disease.

This chain connects TRBV7-9 to TRBJ1-2, with unresolved D. This CDR3 has 14 amino acids. Per the germline V gene, CDR1 is SEHNR and CDR2 is FQNEAQ (reference sequence). V shed 2 bases and J shed 2 bases, with 9 bases lying between them. For the CDR3, the DNA is TGTGCCAGCAGCTTAACAGCATCCAACTATGGCTACACCTTC. It specifies CASSLTASNYGYTF.

The chain links TRBV3-1 (or the pseudogene TRBV3-2) to TRBJ1-1; D possibly corresponds to TRBD1 (5 bases). Trimming shortened V by 10 bases and J by 1 base, and 16 bases separated the two germline ends. The CDR3 contains 14 residues. Germline V CDR1 and CDR2: LGHDT, YNNKEL (reference sequence). The CDR3 region is CATRATDRNTEAFF. The CDR3 DNA reads as TGTGCCACCCGCGCGACAGACCGGAACACTGAAGCTTTCTTT.

V gene TRBV5-1 combines with J gene TRBJ1-1; perhaps TRBD1 as D (6 bases). This CDR3 comprises 16 residues. Germline CDR1 and CDR2: SGHRS and YFSETQ. With 0 bases removed from V and 3 bases from J, the gap between germline ends came to 15 bases. CDR3 in amino acids: CASSLDWTEKHTEAFF. DNA of the CDR3: TGCGCCAGCAGCTTGGATTGGACAGAGAAGCACACTGAAGCTTTCTTT.